These T cell receptor beta chains were read from a single sample in a study of T cell responses to AZD1222 COVID-19 vaccine. Method: immunoSEQ multiplex PCR; TCRdb's copy keeps in-frame clones and lacks some. The table lists about 85,000 clones, approximately 87% of them singletons. Source: peripheral blood, taken on day 0 of AZD1222 vaccination. The receptor set was obtained from an adult in good health. Both conserved end residues are part of each CDR3. The order of the fields is clone size, V gene, J gene, D gene, CDR3 protein, CDR3 DNA. A D gene is named only where the DNA matches it firmly. Not all rows give a size; the values are once, few, many and, for expanded clones, a class.

size: few; V: TRBV12-3/TRBV12-4; J: TRBJ2-3; D: -; CDR3: CASSYSMETTQYF; DNA: TGTGCCAGCAGTTACTCAATGGAAACGACGCAGTATTTT
size: -; V: TRBV4-1; J: TRBJ2-2; D: -; CDR3: CASSRTQVGGTGELFF; DNA: TGCGCCAGCAGCCGAACCCAAGTCGGTGGCACCGGGGAGCTGTTTTTT
size: -; V: TRBV5-1; J: TRBJ2-2; D: -; CDR3: CASSLASKTFSNTGELFF; DNA: TGCGCCAGCAGCTTGGCCTCCAAGACATTTTCGAACACCGGGGAGCTGTTTTTT
size: -; V: TRBV19; J: TRBJ2-1; D: TRBD1; CDR3: CASLGQGAWNEQFF; DNA: TGTGCCAGCCTGGGACAGGGGGCATGGAATGAGCAGTTCTTC
size: once; V: TRBV7-7; J: TRBJ2-2; D: -; CDR3: CASSLEQPAMTGELFF; DNA: TGTGCTAGCAGCTTAGAACAGCCGGCTATGACCGGGGAGCTGTTTTTT
size: many; V: TRBV11-3; J: TRBJ2-5; D: -; CDR3: CASSLRGEETQYF; DNA: TGTGCCAGCAGCTTAAGGGGGGAAGAGACCCAGTACTTC
size: -; V: TRBV6-5; J: TRBJ1-1; D: -; CDR3: CASSYSREAEAFF; DNA: TGTGCCAGCAGTTACTCTAGAGAGGCTGAAGCTTTCTTT
size: -; V: TRBV10-1; J: TRBJ2-1; D: -; CDR3: CASSAGWRDKQFF; DNA: TGCGCCAGCAGCGCGGGGTGGAGGGATAAGCAGTTCTTC
size: -; V: TRBV30; J: TRBJ2-7; D: -; CDR3: CAWGPQGYEQYF; DNA: TGTGCCTGGGGCCCCCAGGGCTACGAGCAGTACTTC
size: -; V: TRBV7-2; J: TRBJ2-7; D: TRBD2; CDR3: CASSLAALAGGPYEQYF; DNA: TGTGCCAGCAGCTTAGCCGCTCTAGCGGGGGGTCCCTACGAGCAGTACTTC
size: -; V: TRBV28; J: TRBJ2-3; D: TRBD1; CDR3: CASSLAQGAADSTDTQYF; DNA: TGTGCCAGCAGTTTGGCCCAGGGGGCAGCTGATAGCACAGATACGCAGTATTTT
size: once; V: TRBV28; J: TRBJ1-2; D: -; CDR3: CASNTGSYGYTF; DNA: TGTGCCTCGAACACTGGAAGCTATGGCTACACCTTC
size: -; V: TRBV6-5; J: TRBJ2-1; D: -; CDR3: CASSYSWLNEQFF; DNA: TGTGCCAGCAGTTACAGTTGGTTGAATGAGCAGTTCTTC
size: -; V: TRBV19; J: TRBJ1-4; D: -; CDR3: CASSGGRQYGGEKLFF; DNA: TGTGCCAGTAGTGGTGGCCGACAGTATGGAGGAGAAAAACTGTTTTTT
size: -; V: TRBV7-2; J: TRBJ1-3; D: TRBD1; CDR3: CASSQRQGVRSGNTIYF; DNA: TGTGCCAGCAGCCAGCGACAGGGGGTCCGCTCTGGAAACACCATATATTTT